A selection of T cell receptor beta chains follows, all from one sample in a study of T cell responses to AZD1222 COVID-19 vaccine. Sequencing used immunoSEQ multiplex PCR; TCRdb keeps in-frame clones, though not all of them. The sample gives 150,000 to 200,000 clones, roughly nine tenths of which show up once; around 3.5% is in the top ten. This specimen consisted of peripheral blood, obtained 28 days after the second AZD1222 dose. The receptors stem from an adult who received the AZD1222 COVID-19 vaccine. Both conserved end residues are part of each CDR3. A D gene is named only where the DNA matches it firmly.

>-|TRBV5-4|TRBJ1-2
CASSQKGRNYGYTF
TGTGCCAGCAGCCAAAAAGGGCGTAACTATGGCTACACCTTC
>-|TRBV28|TRBJ1-2
CASRITRTAIYGYTF
TGTGCCAGCAGGATAACCCGGACAGCCATCTATGGCTACACCTTC
>TRBD1|TRBV5-1|TRBJ1-3
CASSRTGESFGNTIYF
TGCGCCAGCAGCAGGACAGGGGAGTCATTTGGAAACACCATATATTTT
>-|TRBV28|TRBJ1-1
CASRPIGGPLNTEAFF
TGTGCCAGCCGCCCTATCGGGGGTCCCCTTAACACTGAAGCTTTCTTT
>TRBD2|TRBV5-1|TRBJ2-2
CASSWLPGLAGEGTGELFF
TGCGCCAGCAGCTGGCTCCCGGGACTAGCGGGAGAGGGCACCGGGGAGCTGTTTTTT
>TRBD1|TRBV5-4|TRBJ2-7
CASQGQGANEQYF
TGTGCCAGCCAGGGACAGGGGGCGAACGAGCAGTACTTC
>-|TRBV5-1|TRBJ1-6
CASSLASSYNSPLHF
TGCGCCAGCAGCTTGGCGAGCTCCTATAATTCACCCCTCCACTTT
>-|TRBV5-1|TRBJ1-1
CASSQTAGNTEAFF
TGCGCCAGCAGCCAGACGGCGGGGAACACTGAAGCTTTCTTT
>-|TRBV6-9|TRBJ2-4
CASSYAGRSNIQYF
TGTGCCAGCAGTTATGCGGGGCGCAGTAACATTCAGTACTTC
>-|TRBV7-9|TRBJ1-1
CASSLLEMNTEAFF
TGTGCCAGCAGCTTGCTTGAGATGAACACTGAAGCTTTCTTT
>-|TRBV4-3|TRBJ1-5
CARADQPQHF
TGCGCCAGGGCCGATCAGCCCCAGCATTTT
>-|TRBV12-3/TRBV12-4|TRBJ1-2
CASSLRPVEGYTF
TGTGCCAGCAGTTTAAGGCCCGTGGAAGGCTACACCTTC
>-|TRBV19|TRBJ1-5
CASSIGGRFNQPQHF
TGTGCCAGTAGTATAGGAGGACGATTCAATCAGCCCCAGCATTTT